Included here is one TCR beta chain sequence, with context. This clonotype was observed at least ten times. No antigen is known for it. No much larger clone exists at a distance of one base, and base qualities are not known. This sample was included in a study of T cells after yellow fever vaccination (dated by TCRdb to the late 2010s). Study-wide context: The SMART-Seq v4 Ultra Low Input RNA kit was used to prepare libraries from fractions with low cell numbers. To track T-cell clones before and after primary and booster YFV17D yellow fever vaccination, bulk TCR alpha and beta repertoires were sequenced longitudinally. Two healthy male donors made up the cohort, one aged 18 to 29 years and the other aged 30 to 40 years. Blood samples were taken at several timepoints before and after primary and secondary immunization, and bulk PBMC replicates and cell subsets were isolated. The paper as a whole reports these results and caveats: Computational filtering was needed because FACS-sorted repertoires could contain abundant contaminating clonotypes from the bulk population. Compared with the primary T-cell response, the secondary T-cell response was weaker but faster, peaking on day 5 rather than day 15. A small share of clonotypes occurred in both CD4 and CD8 compartments, likely arising from convergent recombination. After the booster, most clones that had expanded after primary vaccination were detected again (roughly 95% of CD4 and 88% of CD8), suggesting broad maintenance of memory. Because the study included only a couple of donors, the extent to which the findings can be generalized is limited.

V sheds 4 bases and J sheds 2 bases, leaving 15 bases between their ends. The CDR3, cysteine through phenylalanine, is 16 amino acids long. Here the CDR3 DNA is all that survives: 48 bases in frame from base 1. For CDR1 and CDR2, the germline V gene lists KGHSH and LQKENI. According to the study, the label for this sample's treatment or condition signals: live attenuated yellow fever vaccine strain. A standard Ficoll-Paque protocol was used to isolate PBMCs from peripheral blood. Dynabeads CD4 and CD8 positive selection kits were used to isolate CD4 and CD8 T-cell fractions. TriZol was used to extract RNA from bulk PBMCs, from CD4 and CD8 fractions, and from dextramer-positive and dextramer-negative fractions. TCR cDNA was synthesized by 5'RACE template switching, through which a universal primer site and unique molecular identifiers were introduced. Priming of cDNA synthesis was performed from both the TCR alpha and TCR beta constant segments. Library amplification involved two PCR steps, and the second step added sample barcodes and sequencing adapters. Sequencing of libraries was done on Illumina HiSeq 2500 (2x100 bp) or NovaSeq (2x150 bp). In the original analysis: MIGEC handled demultiplexing of reads and collapsing into UMI consensus sequences, while MiXCR performed V(D)J alignment. Vaccine-responding clonotypes were identified with edgeR using replicate PBMC samples, with FDR below 0.01 and a log2 fold change above 5 up to day 15 being required. Each bulk clonotype received a CD4 or CD8 identity based on whether the sequenced CD4 or CD8 repertoire contained that clonotype at higher abundance. TCRdb ran its own pipeline on the public reads, namely fastp trimming at Q25 and MiXCR clone calling, and kept in-frame beta chains. Every entry covers one CDR3 protein and lists the most common genes and DNA from its rows. These V and J calls derive from TCRdb rather than the authors' analysis. For this sample there are roughly 170,000 distinct CDR3 sequences; 5.5% to 7.5% appear just once. The ten biggest clones cover just under 3% of the sample.

This sequence was found in a man aged 18 to 35 who received the YFV17D yellow fever vaccine. The chain joins TRBV18 to TRBJ2-1; no confident D gene assignment can be made. The sequenced sample was CD4+ T cells sorted from PBMCs, obtained on the day of the first yellow fever vaccination. The CDR3 reads CASSRQDMMAYNEQFF. The DNA sequence reads TGTGCCAGCTCACGCCAAGACATGATGGCCTACAATGAGCAGTTCTTC.